This T cell receptor beta chain was retrieved from a study of shared clonotypes between healthy human individuals. Germline CDR1 and CDR2: ENHRY and SYGVKD. The CDR3 extends over 15 amino acids. V gave up 5 bases and J gave up 5 bases; unmatched junction bases: 6. CD45RO-negative, CCR7-selected cells formed the naive CD8 fraction, which excluded terminally differentiated effector memory CD45RA+ cells. The data were produced by immunoSEQ multiplex PCR, yet TCRdb's version contains in-frame clones alone and is incomplete. The sample lists some 1,900,000 clones; over 85% were seen once. Input material: naive CD8+ T cells sorted from blood. V usage is TRBV10-3 and J usage is TRBJ2-7; 13 positions agree with TRBD2. The clonotype comes from a man aged 18 to 30 in good health. CDR3 sequence: CAISSKGLAGDEQYF. CDR3 bases: TGTGCCATCAGTAGCAAAGGACTAGCGGGAGACGAGCAGTACTTC.